A selection of T cell receptor beta chains follows, all from one sample in a study of T cell responses to AZD1222 COVID-19 vaccine. Sequenced by immunoSEQ multiplex PCR; TCRdb stores in-frame clones only, minus some. The data hold more than 100,000 clones, with 75% to 90% observed a single time. The material sequenced was peripheral blood, taken on day 0 of AZD1222 vaccination. The receptors stem from an adult in good health. The CDR3 runs from the conserved cysteine through the conserved F or W. The order of the fields is V gene, D gene, J gene, clone size, CDR3 length, CDR3 DNA, CDR3 protein. D genes are given only for firm matches. The listing skips clone size in some rows; elsewhere it reads once, few, many or a size class.

TRBV2	TRBD2	TRBJ2-1	NA	15	TGTGCCAGCAGTGAGGGGCTAGCGGCTTACAATGAGCAGTTCTTC	CASSEGLAAYNEQFF
TRBV6-5	NA	TRBJ2-6	NA	13	TGTGCCACCCGAGACTCTGGGGCCAACGTCCTGACTTTC	CATRDSGANVLTF
TRBV24-1	NA	TRBJ2-3	NA	15	TGTGCCACCAGTGGCTGGCCGACTAGCACAGATACGCAGTATTTT	CATSGWPTSTDTQYF
TRBV27	NA	TRBJ2-2	once	13	TGTGCCAGCAGAAACAGGGCCACCGGGGAGCTGTTTTTT	CASRNRATGELFF
TRBV28	NA	TRBJ1-2	NA	12	TGTGCCAGCAGTACGAGCTGGGACCGCTACACCTTC	CASSTSWDRYTF
TRBV27	TRBD1	TRBJ1-1	NA	14	TGTGCCAGCAGCTTACAGGGGAAGAACACTGAAGCTTTCTTT	CASSLQGKNTEAFF
TRBV7-2	NA	TRBJ1-3	NA	14	TGTGCCAGCAGCTTAGGGGGGGGAGGAAACACCATATATTTT	CASSLGGGGNTIYF
TRBV19	NA	TRBJ2-3	NA	15	TGTGCCAGTAGTATGGGGGTAAGCAGCACAGATACGCAGTATTTT	CASSMGVSSTDTQYF
TRBV19	NA	TRBJ1-5	NA	14	TGTGCCAGTAGTGGGGGCGCCGGCAATCAGCCCCAGCATTTT	CASSGGAGNQPQHF
TRBV7-2	TRBD2	TRBJ2-7	NA	16	TGTGCCAGCAGCTTAACGAGGACTAGCCTGTACTACGAGCAGTACTTC	CASSLTRTSLYYEQYF
TRBV19	NA	TRBJ1-2	NA	13	TGTGCCAGTAGTATAGATGGTGCCTATGGCTACACCTTC	CASSIDGAYGYTF
TRBV7-2	NA	TRBJ1-5	once	16	TGTGCCAGCAGCCCCACCTCCAAAAGAGGCAATCAGCCCCAGCATTTT	CASSPTSKRGNQPQHF
TRBV11-1	NA	TRBJ2-7	NA	15	TGTGCCAGCAGCCGGGAAGGGAGGAGTGGCTACGAGCAGTACTTC	CASSREGRSGYEQYF
TRBV28	NA	TRBJ1-5	NA	14	TGTGCCAGCAGTGGAGGGGGACCCTATCAGCCCCAGCATTTT	CASSGGGPYQPQHF
TRBV4-3	TRBD2	TRBJ2-7	NA	15	TGCGCCAGCAGCCACCGGGGAGGGAAGCTCGACGAGCAGTACTTC	CASSHRGGKLDEQYF
TRBV6-5	NA	TRBJ1-1	NA	13	TGTGCCAGCAGTCAACAAGGTAACACTGAAGCTTTCTTT	CASSQQGNTEAFF
TRBV19	NA	TRBJ1-2	NA	16	TGTGCCAGTAGTTATGGCCCCGCGGGGCAGGGCTATGGCTACACCTTC	CASSYGPAGQGYGYTF
TRBV27	TRBD1	TRBJ1-2	NA	14	TGTGCCAGCTTCGGGACAGGGGAAAACTATGGCTACACCTTC	CASFGTGENYGYTF
TRBV2	TRBD2	TRBJ2-1	NA	16	TGTGCCAGCAGTTCACTAGCGGGGGGGCGGGACAATGAGCAGTTCTTC	CASSSLAGGRDNEQFF
TRBV28	NA	TRBJ1-5	NA	14	TGTGCCAGCAGCAATACAGGATCCAATCAGCCCCAGCATTTT	CASSNTGSNQPQHF
TRBV7-3	TRBD2	TRBJ2-1	NA	21	TGTGCCAGCAGCTTTAACCCCAGACTAGCGGGGGGCCGAGACCAATACAATGAGCAGTTCTTC	CASSFNPRLAGGRDQYNEQFF
TRBV5-1	TRBD2	TRBJ2-2	NA	16	TGCGCCAGCAGCTCCACTAGCGGGAGGTACACCGGGGAGCTGTTTTTT	CASSSTSGRYTGELFF